This T cell receptor (beta chain) comes out of a study of shared clonotypes between healthy human individuals. Trimming shortened V by 10 bases and J by 5 bases, and 17 bases separated the two germline ends. Germline V lookup: CDR1 SNHLY, CDR2 FYNNEI. The CDR3 has 13 residues. The method was immunoSEQ multiplex PCR; TCRdb's version includes in-frame clones alone and lacks a portion of them. Of around 500,000 clones in the sample, 70% to 85% are singletons; the top ten hold about 12%. This sequence was found in a woman between 40 and 55 years old in good health. Some clones in this sample may be carry-over from other donors' samples. The V and J genes are TRBV2 and TRBJ2-5, with D unresolved. The sample taken for sequencing was PBMCs. CDR3 in amino acids: CATAGPTAETQYF. CDR3 DNA: TGTGCCACAGCAGGACCAACGGCTGAGACCCAGTACTTC.